This T cell receptor beta chain was sequenced during a study of blood T cells in healthy people across ages. This clonotype was detected a few times. Its antigen is not known. The second PCR ran about 6 to 11 cycles with a sample-barcoded 5' primer and J-beta primers. Each cDNA molecule received a tag from a template-switch adaptor that had 12 random nucleotides. TCRdb redid the calling of the 5' RACE reads with MiXCR, one entry per CDR3 protein. The sample carries around 780,000 distinct CDR3 sequences, approximately 24% recorded once. Trimming left V 3 bases short and J 5 bases short, with 14 bases between. Germline CDR1 reads SGHRS; CDR2 reads YFSETQ. The CDR3 consists of 15 residues. Study-level results: Estimated diversity across one million T cells was deemed an underestimate. A strong correlation between TCR beta diversity and naive T cell percentage was seen.

The same sample was also used in a study of T cells of mothers and their children. This second study says: Mothers and children who were related shared slightly more overlap than unrelated pairs, but not significantly more.

Sequences were obtained from blood. This clonotype was sampled from a boy under 18 in good health. The chain carries TRBV5-1 and TRBJ1-4; D is unresolved. The CDR3 loop is CASSWREQRNEKLFF. DNA for the CDR3: TGCGCCAGCAGCTGGCGGGAACAGAGAAATGAAAAACTGTTTTTT.